This T cell receptor beta chain was recovered during a study of shared clonotypes between healthy human individuals. As processed by the authors: Sequence data from immunoSEQ were junction-only and lacked quality scores; consequently, filtering differed. Assay used: immunoSEQ multiplex PCR; TCRdb lists only in-frame clones, some missing. That table furnishes V, J and clone size, whereas the DNA furnished D and trimming. The sample has hundreds of thousands of clones, around 72% seen once. The CDR3 covers 15 residues. Deletions cut 7 bases from V and 4 bases from J, with 19 bases between. CDR1 and CDR2 (germline): MNHNS, SASEGT. There were no recent acute infections or vaccinations among the donors, who were healthy HIV-negative adults.

The chain links TRBV6-1 to TRBJ1-1, with TRBD1 as a possible D gene (6 bases). The sequenced sample consisted of memory CD4+ T cells sorted from blood. Documented subset: CD45RA-negative fraction. The origin of this receptor is a man aged 30 to 45 in good health. CDR3 region: CASKLEQGMGTEAFF. The CDR3 coding sequence is TGTGCCAGCAAATTGGAACAGGGAATGGGCACTGAAGCTTTCTTT.